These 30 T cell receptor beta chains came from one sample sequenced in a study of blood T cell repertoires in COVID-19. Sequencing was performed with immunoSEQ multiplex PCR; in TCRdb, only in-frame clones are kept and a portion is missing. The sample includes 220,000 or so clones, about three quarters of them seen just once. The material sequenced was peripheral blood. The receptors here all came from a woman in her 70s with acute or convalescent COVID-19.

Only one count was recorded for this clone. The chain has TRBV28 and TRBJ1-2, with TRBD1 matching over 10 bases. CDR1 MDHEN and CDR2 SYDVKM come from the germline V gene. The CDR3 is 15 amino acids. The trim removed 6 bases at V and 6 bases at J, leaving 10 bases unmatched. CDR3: CASRNPGQGIDGYTF. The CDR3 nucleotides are TGTGCCAGCAGAAACCCGGGACAGGGGATAGATGGCTACACCTTC.

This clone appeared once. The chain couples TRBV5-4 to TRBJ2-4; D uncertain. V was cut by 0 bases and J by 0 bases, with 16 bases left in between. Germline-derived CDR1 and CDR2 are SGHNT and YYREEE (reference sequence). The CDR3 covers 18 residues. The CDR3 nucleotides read TGTGCCAGCAGCTTGGGAGTCGCAGGAACCCTAGCCAAAAACATTCAGTACTTC. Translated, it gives CASSLGVAGTLAKNIQYF.

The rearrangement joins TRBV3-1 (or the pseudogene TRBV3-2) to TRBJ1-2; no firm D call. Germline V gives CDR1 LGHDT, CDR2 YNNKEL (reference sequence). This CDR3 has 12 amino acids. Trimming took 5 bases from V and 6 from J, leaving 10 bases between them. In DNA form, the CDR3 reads TGTGCCAGCAGCTCCCCTCAGAATGGCTACACCTTC. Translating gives CASSSPQNGYTF.

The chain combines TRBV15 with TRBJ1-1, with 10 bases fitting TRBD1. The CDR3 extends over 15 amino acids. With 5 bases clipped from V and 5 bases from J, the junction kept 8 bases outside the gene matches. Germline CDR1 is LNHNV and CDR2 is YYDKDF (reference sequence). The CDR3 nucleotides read TGTGCCACCAGCTTAACTGGACAGGGGGGGACTGAAGCTTTCTTT. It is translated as CATSLTGQGGTEAFF.

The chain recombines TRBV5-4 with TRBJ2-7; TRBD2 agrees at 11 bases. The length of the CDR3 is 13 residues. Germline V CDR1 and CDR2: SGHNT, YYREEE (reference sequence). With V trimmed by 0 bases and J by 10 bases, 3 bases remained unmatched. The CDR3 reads CASSLVLAGEQYF. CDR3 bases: TGTGCCAGCAGCTTGGTACTAGCGGGAGAACAGTACTTC.

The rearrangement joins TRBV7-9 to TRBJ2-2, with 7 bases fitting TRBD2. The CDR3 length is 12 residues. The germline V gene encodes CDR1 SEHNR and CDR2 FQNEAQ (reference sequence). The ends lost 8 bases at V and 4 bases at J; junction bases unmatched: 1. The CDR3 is CASGRGTGELFF. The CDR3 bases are TGTGCCAGCGGGAGGGGCACCGGGGAGCTGTTTTTT.

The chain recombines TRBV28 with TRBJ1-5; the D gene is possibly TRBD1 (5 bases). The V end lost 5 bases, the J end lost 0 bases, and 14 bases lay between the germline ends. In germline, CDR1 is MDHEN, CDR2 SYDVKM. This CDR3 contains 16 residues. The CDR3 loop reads CASSRGGVGSNQPQHF. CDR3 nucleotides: TGTGCCAGCAGTCGTGGGGGGGTGGGTAGCAATCAGCCCCAGCATTTT.

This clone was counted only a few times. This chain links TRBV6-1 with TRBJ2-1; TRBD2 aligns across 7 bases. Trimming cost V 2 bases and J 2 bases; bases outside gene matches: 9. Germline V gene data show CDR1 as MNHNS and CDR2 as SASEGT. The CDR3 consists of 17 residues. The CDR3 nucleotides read TGTGCCAGCAGTGAAAACCCAGCGGGGCTACCCTACAATGAGCAGTTCTTC. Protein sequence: CASSENPAGLPYNEQFF.

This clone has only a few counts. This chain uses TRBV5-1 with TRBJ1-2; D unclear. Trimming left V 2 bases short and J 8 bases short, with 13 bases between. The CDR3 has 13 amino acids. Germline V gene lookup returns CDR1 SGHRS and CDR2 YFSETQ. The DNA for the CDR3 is TGCGCCAGCAGCTTTACTGGGAGTAACGGCTACACCTTC. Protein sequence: CASSFTGSNGYTF.

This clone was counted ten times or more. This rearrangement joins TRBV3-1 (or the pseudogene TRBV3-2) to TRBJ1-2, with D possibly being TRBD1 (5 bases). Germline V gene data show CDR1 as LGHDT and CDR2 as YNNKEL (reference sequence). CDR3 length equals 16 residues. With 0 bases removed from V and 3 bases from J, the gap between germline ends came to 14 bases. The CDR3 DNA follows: TGTGCCAGCAGCCAAGACCCGGGGGTTGGGGACTATGGCTACACCTTC. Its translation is CASSQDPGVGDYGYTF.

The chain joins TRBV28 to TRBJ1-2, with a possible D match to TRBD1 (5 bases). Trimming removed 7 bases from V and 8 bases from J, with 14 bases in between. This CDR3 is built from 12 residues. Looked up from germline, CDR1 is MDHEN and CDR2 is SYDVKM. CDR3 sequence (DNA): TGTGCCAGCAACTCAGGGTCTCGAGGCTACACCTTC. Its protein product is CASNSGSRGYTF.

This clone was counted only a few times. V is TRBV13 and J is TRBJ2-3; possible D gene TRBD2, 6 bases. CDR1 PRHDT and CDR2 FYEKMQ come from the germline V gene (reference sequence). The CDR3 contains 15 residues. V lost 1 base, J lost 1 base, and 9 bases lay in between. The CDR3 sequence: CASSLDQRGTDTQYF. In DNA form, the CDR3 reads TGTGCCAGCAGCTTAGATCAGCGGGGCACAGATACGCAGTATTTT.

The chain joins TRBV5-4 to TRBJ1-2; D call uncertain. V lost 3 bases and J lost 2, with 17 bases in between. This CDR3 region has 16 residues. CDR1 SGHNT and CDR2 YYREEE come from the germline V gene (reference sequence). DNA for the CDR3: TGTGCCAGCAGCTCCCCTATGAGTTCGATAAACTATGGCTACACCTTC. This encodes CASSSPMSSINYGYTF. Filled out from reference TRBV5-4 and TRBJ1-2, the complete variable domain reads ETGVTQSPTHLIKTRGQQVTLRCSSQSGHNTVSWYQQALGQGPQFIFQYYREEENGRGNFPPRFSGLQFPNYSSELNVNALELDDSALYLCASSSPMSSINYGYTFGSGTRLTVV.

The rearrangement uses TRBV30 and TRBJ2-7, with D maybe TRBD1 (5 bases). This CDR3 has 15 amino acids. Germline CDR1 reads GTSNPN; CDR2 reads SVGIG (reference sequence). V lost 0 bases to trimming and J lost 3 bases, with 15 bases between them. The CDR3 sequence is CAWSVGAGKVYEQYF. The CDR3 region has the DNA TGTGCCTGGAGTGTAGGGGCAGGGAAAGTCTACGAGCAGTACTTC.

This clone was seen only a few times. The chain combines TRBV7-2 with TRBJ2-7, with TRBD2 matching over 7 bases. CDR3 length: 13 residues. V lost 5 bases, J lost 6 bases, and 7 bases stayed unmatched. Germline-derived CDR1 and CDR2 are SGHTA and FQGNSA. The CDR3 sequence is CASSPQREFEQYF. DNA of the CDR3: TGTGCCAGCAGCCCCCAGCGGGAATTCGAGCAGTACTTC.

The CDR3 reads CASSESGSGSSTDTQYF. CDR3 DNA: TGTGCCAGCAGTGAATCTGGTAGCGGGTCTAGCACAGATACGCAGTATTTT. The V gene is TRBV6-1, the J gene TRBJ2-3, with 7 bases identical to TRBD2. The CDR3 is 17 amino acids. V was pared by 2 bases and J by 0 bases, with 8 bases of the junction left unmatched. The germline V gene encodes CDR1 MNHNS and CDR2 SASEGT.

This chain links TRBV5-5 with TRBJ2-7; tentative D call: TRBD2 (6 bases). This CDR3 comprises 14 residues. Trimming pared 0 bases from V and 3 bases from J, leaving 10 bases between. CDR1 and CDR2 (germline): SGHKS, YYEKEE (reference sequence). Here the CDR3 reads CASSLGGGVYEQYF. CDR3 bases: TGTGCCAGCAGCTTGGGGGGAGGCGTCTACGAGCAGTACTTC.

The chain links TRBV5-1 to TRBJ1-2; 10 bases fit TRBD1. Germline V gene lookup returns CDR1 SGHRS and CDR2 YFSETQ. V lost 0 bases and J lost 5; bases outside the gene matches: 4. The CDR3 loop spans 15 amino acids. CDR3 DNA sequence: TGCGCCAGCAGCTTGGCCGGGACAGGGGTGTATGGCTACACCTTC. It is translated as CASSLAGTGVYGYTF.

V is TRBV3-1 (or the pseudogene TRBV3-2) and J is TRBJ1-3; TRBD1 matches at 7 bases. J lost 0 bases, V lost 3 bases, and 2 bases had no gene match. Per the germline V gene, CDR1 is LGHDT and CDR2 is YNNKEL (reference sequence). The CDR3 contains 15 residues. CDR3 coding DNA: TGTGCCAGCAGCCAGAGGGACAGCTCTGGAAACACCATATATTTT. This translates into CASSQRDSSGNTIYF.

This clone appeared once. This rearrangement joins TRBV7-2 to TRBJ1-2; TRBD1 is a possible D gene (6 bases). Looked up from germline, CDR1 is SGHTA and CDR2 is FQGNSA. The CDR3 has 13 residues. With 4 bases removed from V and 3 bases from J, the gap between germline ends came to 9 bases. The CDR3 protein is CASSSRTDYGYTF. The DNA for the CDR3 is TGTGCCAGCAGCTCTAGGACAGACTATGGCTACACCTTC.

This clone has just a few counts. The CDR3 coding sequence is TGTGCCAGCAGCTTAGGCCGTTCGGGACAAAATTTTGCCTACGAGCAGTACTTC. Its protein product is CASSLGRSGQNFAYEQYF. This rearrangement joins TRBV7-9 to TRBJ2-7; D might be TRBD1 (6 bases). The CDR3 has 18 residues. The V end lost 1 base, the J end lost 2 bases, and 21 bases lay between the germline ends. Germline V CDR1 and CDR2: SEHNR, FQNEAQ (reference sequence).

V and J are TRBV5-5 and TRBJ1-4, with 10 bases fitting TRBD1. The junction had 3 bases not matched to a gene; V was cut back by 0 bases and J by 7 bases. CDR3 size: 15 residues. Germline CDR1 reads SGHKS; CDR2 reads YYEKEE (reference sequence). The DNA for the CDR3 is TGTGCCAGCAGCTTGGACCGGGACAGGGGTGAAAAACTGTTTTTT. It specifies CASSLDRDRGEKLFF.

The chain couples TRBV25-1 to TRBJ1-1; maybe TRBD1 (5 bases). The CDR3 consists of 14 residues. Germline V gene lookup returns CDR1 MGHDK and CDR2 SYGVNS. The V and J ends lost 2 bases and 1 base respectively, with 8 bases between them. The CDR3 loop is CASSEDRPNTEAFF. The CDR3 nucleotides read TGTGCCAGCAGTGAAGACAGACCGAACACTGAAGCTTTCTTT.

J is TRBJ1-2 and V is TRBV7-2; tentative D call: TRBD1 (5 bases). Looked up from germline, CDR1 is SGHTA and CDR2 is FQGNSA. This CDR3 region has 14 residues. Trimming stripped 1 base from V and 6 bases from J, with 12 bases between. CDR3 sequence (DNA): TGTGCCAGCAGCTTAGACGGCAGGGTCAATGGCTACACCTTC. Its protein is CASSLDGRVNGYTF.

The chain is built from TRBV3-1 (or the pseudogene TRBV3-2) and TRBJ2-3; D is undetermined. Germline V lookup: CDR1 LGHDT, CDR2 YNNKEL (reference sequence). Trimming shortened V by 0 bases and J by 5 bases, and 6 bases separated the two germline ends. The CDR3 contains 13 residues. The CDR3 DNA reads TGTGCCAGCAGCCAAGAAAGCGTAGATACGCAGTATTTT. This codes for CASSQESVDTQYF.

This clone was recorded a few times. The CDR3 here is CASSKGSSGGPYNEQFF. The CDR3 DNA sequence: TGTGCCAGTAGTAAGGGATCTAGCGGGGGGCCCTACAATGAGCAGTTCTTC. The chain links TRBV19 to TRBJ2-1, with TRBD2 identical over 11 bases. Germline V gene lookup returns CDR1 LNHDA and CDR2 SQIVND (reference sequence). This CDR3 is built from 17 residues. Trimming cost V 4 bases and J 2 bases; bases outside gene matches: 7.

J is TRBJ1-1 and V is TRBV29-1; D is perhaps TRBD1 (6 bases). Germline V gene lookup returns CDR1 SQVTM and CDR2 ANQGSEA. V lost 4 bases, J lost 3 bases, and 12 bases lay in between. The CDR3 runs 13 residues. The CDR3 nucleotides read TGCAGCGTTGGTGGGGGCTGGGACACTGAAGCTTTCTTT. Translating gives CSVGGGWDTEAFF.

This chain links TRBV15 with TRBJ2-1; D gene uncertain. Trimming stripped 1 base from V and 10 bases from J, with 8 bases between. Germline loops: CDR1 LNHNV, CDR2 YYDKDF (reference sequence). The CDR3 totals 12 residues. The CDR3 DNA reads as TGTGCCACCAGCAGAGGAACCCAGGAGCAGTTCTTC. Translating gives CATSRGTQEQFF.

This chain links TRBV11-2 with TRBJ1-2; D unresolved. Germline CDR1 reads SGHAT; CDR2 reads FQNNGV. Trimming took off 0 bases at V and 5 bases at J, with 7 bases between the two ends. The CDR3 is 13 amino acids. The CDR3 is CASSLDSQYGYTF. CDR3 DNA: TGTGCCAGCAGCTTAGATTCTCAGTATGGCTACACCTTC.

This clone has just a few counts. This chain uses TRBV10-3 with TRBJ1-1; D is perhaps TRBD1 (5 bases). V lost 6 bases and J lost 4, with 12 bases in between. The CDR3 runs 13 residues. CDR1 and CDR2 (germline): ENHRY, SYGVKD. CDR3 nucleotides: TGTGCCATCAGGCCCGACAGTCCCACTGAAGCTTTCTTT. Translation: CAIRPDSPTEAFF.